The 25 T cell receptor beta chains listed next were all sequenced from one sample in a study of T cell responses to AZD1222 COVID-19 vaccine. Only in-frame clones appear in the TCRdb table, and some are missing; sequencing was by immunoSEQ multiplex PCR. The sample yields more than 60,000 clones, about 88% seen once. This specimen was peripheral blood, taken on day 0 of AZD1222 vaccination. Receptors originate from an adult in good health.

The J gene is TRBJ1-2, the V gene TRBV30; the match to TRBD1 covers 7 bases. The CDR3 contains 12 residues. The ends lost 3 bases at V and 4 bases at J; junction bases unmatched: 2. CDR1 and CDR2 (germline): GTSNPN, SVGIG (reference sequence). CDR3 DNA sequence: TGTGCCTGGAGCGGGGACAGCTATGGCTACACCTTC. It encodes CAWSGDSYGYTF.

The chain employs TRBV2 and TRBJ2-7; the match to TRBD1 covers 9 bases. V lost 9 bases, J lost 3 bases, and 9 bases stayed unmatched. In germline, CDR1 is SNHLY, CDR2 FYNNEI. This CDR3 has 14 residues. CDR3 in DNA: TGTGCCAGTAATCCGGGACAGGGAATCTACGAGCAGTACTTC. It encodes CASNPGQGIYEQYF.

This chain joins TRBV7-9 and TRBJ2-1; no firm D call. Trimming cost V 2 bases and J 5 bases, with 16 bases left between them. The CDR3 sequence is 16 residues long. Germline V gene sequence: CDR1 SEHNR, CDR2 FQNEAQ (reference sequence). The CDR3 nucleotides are TGTGCCAGCAGCTTAACCCTCGTTATCGCTGACAATGAGCAGTTCTTC. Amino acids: CASSLTLVIADNEQFF. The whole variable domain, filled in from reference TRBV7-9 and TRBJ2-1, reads DTGVSQNPRHKITKRGQNVTFRCDPISEHNRLYWYRQTLGQGPEFLTYFQNEAQLEKSRLLSDRFSAERPKGSFSTLEIQRTEQGDSAMYLCASSLTLVIADNEQFFGPGTRLTVL.

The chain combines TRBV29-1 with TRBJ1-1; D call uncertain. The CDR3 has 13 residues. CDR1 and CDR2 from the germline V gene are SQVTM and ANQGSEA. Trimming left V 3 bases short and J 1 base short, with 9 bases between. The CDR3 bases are TGCAGCGTTGACGTGACGAGGAACACTGAAGCTTTCTTT. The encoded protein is CSVDVTRNTEAFF.

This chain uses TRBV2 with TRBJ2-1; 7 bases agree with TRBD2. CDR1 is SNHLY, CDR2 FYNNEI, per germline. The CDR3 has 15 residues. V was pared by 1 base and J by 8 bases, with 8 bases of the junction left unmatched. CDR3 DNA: TGTGCCAGCAGTGAAGAGGCCGGGGGGTTTGATGAGCAGTTCTTC. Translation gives CASSEEAGGFDEQFF.

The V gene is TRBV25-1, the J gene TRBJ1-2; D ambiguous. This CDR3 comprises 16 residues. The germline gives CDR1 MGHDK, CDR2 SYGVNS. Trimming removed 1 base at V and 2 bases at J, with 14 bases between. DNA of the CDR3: TGTGCCAGCAGTGAATTGGGAAACGCACTGAACTATGGCTACACCTTC. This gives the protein CASSELGNALNYGYTF.

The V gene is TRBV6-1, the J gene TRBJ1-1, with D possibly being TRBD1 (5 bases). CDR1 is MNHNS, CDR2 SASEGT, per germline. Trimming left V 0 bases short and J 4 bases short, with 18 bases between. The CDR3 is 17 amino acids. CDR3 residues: CASSEASGFIRGTEAFF. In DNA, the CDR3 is TGTGCCAGCAGTGAAGCTTCCGGGTTCATAAGGGGCACTGAAGCTTTCTTT.

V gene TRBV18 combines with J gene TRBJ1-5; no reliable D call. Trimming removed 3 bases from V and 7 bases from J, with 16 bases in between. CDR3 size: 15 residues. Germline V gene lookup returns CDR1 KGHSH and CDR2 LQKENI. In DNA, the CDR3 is TGTGCCAGCTCACCTACGTCGGAGAGCTGGCAGCCCCAGCATTTT. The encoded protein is CASSPTSESWQPQHF.

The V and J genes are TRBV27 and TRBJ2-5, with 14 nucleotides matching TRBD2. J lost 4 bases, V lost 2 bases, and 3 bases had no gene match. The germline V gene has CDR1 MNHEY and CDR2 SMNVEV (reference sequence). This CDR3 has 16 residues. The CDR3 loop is CASSLGTSGGLETQYF. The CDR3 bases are TGTGCCAGCAGTTTAGGGACTAGCGGGGGCCTAGAGACCCAGTACTTC.

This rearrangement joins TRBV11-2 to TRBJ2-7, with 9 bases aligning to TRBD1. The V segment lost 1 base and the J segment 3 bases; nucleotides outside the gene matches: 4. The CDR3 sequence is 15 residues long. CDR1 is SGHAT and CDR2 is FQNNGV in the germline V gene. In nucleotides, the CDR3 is TGTGCCAGCAGCTTAGGAACAGGGGGCGGCTACGAGCAGTACTTC. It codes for CASSLGTGGGYEQYF.

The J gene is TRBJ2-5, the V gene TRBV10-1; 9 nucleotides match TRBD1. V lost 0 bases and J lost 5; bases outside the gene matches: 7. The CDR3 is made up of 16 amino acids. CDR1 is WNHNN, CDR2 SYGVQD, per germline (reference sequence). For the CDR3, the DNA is TGCGCCAGCAGTGAGTCTCCGACAGGGGGGATGGAGACCCAGTACTTC. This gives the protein CASSESPTGGMETQYF.

The CDR3 reads CASSYSTGQAGYTF. In DNA form, the CDR3 reads TGTGCCAGCAGTTACTCAACCGGACAGGCCGGCTACACCTTC. The gene calls are TRBV6-6 and TRBJ1-2; 7 positions agree with TRBD1. Trimming at V came to 0 bases and at J to 8 bases, leaving 6 bases not matched to a gene. Germline assignment: CDR1 MNHNY and CDR2 SVGAGI (reference sequence). This CDR3 is built from 14 residues.

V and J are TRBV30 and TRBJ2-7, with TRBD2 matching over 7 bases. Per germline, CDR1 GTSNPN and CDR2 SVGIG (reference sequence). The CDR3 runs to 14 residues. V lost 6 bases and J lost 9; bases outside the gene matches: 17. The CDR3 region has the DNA TGTGCCTGCCCTTCGACAGTTTCCCCGGGGGGGCAGTACTTC. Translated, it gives CACPSTVSPGGQYF. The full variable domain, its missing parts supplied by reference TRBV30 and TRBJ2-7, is SQTIHQWPATLVQPVGSPLSLECTVEGTSNPNLYWYRQAAGRGLQLLFYSVGIGQISSEVPQNLSASRPQDRQFILSSKKLLLSDSGFYLCACPSTVSPGGQYFGPGTRLTVT.

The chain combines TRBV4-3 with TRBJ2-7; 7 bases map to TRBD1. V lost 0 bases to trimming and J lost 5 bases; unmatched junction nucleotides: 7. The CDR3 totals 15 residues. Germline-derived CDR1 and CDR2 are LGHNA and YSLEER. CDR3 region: CASSQDLGTANEQYF. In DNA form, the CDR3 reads TGCGCCAGCAGCCAAGATTTAGGGACAGCCAACGAGCAGTACTTC.

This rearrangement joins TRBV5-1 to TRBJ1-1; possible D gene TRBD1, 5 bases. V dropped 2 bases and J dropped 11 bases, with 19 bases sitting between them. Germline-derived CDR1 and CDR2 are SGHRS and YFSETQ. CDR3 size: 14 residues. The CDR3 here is CASSFNLGSEGAFF. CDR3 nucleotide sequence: TGCGCCAGCAGCTTCAACCTCGGGTCTGAGGGGGCTTTCTTT.

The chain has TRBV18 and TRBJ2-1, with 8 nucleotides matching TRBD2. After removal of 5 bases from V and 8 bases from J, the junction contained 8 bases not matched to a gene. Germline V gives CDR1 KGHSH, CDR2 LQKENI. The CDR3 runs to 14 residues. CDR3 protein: CASSTGLAVHEQFF. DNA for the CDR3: TGTGCCAGCTCAACCGGACTAGCTGTCCATGAGCAGTTCTTC.

CDR3 sequence reads: CASSYGGGGSETQYF. The CDR3 DNA reads as TGTGCCAGCAGTTACGGAGGGGGGGGTAGTGAGACCCAGTACTTC. The genes are TRBV6-5 and TRBJ2-5; D is perhaps TRBD2 (7 bases). From germline, CDR1 is MNHEY and CDR2 SVGAGI. The length of the CDR3 is 15 residues. With 2 bases removed from V and 5 bases from J, the gap between germline ends came to 15 bases.

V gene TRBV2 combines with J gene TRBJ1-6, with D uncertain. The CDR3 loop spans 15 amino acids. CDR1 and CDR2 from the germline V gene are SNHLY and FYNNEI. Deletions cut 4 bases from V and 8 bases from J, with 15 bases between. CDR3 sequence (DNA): TGTGCCAGCAGTGTGACGGGCCGCGAGGATTCACCCCTCCACTTT. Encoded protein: CASSVTGREDSPLHF.

The CDR3 nucleotides are TGCGCCAGCAGCTTGGGATTTCTGGGACTAGCGGTATACGAGCAGTACTTC. Protein: CASSLGFLGLAVYEQYF. The chain couples TRBV5-1 to TRBJ2-7; 11 positions match TRBD2. CDR1 is SGHRS, CDR2 YFSETQ, per germline. V dropped 0 bases and J dropped 4; count of bases not matched to a gene: 9. The CDR3 has 17 residues.

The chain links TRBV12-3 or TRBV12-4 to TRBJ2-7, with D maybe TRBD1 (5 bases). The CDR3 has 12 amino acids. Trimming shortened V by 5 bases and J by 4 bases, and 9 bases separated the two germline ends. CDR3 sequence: CASSGTGYEQYF. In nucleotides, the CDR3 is TGTGCCAGCAGTGGAACAGGTTACGAGCAGTACTTC.

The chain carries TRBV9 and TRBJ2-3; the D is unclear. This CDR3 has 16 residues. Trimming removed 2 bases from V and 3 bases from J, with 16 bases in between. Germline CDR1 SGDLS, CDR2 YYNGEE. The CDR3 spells CASSVRSGASTDTQYF. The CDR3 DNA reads TGTGCCAGCAGCGTGCGGTCTGGAGCGTCTACAGATACGCAGTATTTT.

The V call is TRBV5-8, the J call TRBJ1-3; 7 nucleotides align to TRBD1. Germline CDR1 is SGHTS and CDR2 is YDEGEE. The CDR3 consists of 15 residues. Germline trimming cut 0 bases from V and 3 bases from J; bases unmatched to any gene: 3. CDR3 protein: CASSLGQGNGNTIYF. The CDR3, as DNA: TGTGCCAGCAGCTTGGGACAGGGAAATGGAAACACCATATATTTT.

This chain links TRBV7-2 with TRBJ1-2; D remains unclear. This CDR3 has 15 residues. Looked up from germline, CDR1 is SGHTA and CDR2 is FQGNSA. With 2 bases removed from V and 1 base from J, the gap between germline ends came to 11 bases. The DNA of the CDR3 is TGTGCCAGCAGCTTATCGACGGAGGTTAACTATGGCTACACCTTC. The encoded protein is CASSLSTEVNYGYTF.

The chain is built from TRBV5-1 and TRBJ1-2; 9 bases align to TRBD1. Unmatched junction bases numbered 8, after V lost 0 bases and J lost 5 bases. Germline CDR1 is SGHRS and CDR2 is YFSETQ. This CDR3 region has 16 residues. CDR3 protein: CASSLGTGQGWYGYTF. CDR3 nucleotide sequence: TGCGCCAGCAGCTTGGGAACGGGACAGGGATGGTATGGCTACACCTTC.

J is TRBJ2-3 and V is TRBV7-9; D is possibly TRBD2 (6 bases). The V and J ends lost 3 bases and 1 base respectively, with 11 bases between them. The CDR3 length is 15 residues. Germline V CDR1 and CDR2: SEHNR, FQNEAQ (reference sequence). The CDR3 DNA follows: TGTGCCAGCAGCTTTGGGGGGACCCGCACAGATACGCAGTATTTT. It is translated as CASSFGGTRTDTQYF.